The source of this TCR beta chain is a study of shared clonotypes between healthy human individuals. Study at large: The composition of the donors was a couple of women and three men aged 18 to 49.

The test was conducted at deep level. Assay used: immunoSEQ multiplex PCR; TCRdb lists only in-frame clones, some missing. The sample has approximately 2,300,000 clones; less than 95% are singletons. The CDR3 is 13 residues long. Germline lookup yields CDR1 SQVTM and CDR2 ANQGSEA. V gave up 6 bases and J gave up 5 bases, with 16 bases separating them. This chain connects TRBV29-1 to TRBJ2-5; possibly TRBD1 for D (6 bases). Sequencing was done on a sample of naive CD4+ T cells from PBMCs. As to subset: CD45RA+ positively selected. This clonotype was sampled from a young man in good health. Some clones in this sample may be carry-over from other donors' samples. CDR3 sequence reads: CSVASGAGETQYF. CDR3 sequence (DNA): TGCAGCGTCGCTTCAGGGGCGGGCGAGACCCAGTACTTC.